This T cell receptor (beta chain) was found in a study of blood T cell repertoires in COVID-19. Study at large: Both acute and convalescent COVID-19 samples were obtained from the United States, Italy and Spain.

Generated by immunoSEQ multiplex PCR, the TCRdb table keeps only in-frame clones and is missing some. The sample contains roughly 290,000 clones, around 91% of which appear only once. This CDR3 is built from 14 residues. V was pared by 7 bases and J by 5 bases, with 10 bases of the junction left unmatched. CDR1 is SGHRS, CDR2 YFSETQ, per germline. Assignments of participants to cohorts depended upon their own reported clinical history. The sample taken for sequencing was PBMCs or T cells enriched from blood (not recorded which). The chain has TRBV5-1 and TRBJ2-7, with 9 bases lining up with TRBD1. This TCR came from a woman between 18 and 29 years old with acute COVID-19. In DNA form, the CDR3 reads TGCGCCAGCGCAACCGGGACAGGGCGGAACGAGCAGTACTTC. This gives the protein CASATGTGRNEQYF.